Sequencing of this T cell receptor beta chain was carried out in a study of T cell responses to AZD1222 COVID-19 vaccine. This clone has only one observation. The protocol was immunoSEQ multiplex PCR, while the TCRdb copy is restricted to in-frame clones and leaves out a portion. Of under 130,000 clones detected, more than 75% appear once; the ten largest clones hold around 2.5%. The V gene's germline CDR1 is MGHRA and CDR2 YSYEKL. V was clipped by 3 bases and J by 4 bases; unmatched bases: 10. CDR3 length equals 17 residues. The chain carries TRBV4-1 and TRBJ1-3, with 9 bases that match TRBD1. The specimen was peripheral blood, collected on day 0 of AZD1222 vaccination. The receptor was isolated from an adult in good health. The CDR3 here is CASSQVLQGAGGNTIYF. CDR3 nucleotides: TGCGCCAGCAGCCAGGTTCTACAGGGGGCTGGGGGAAACACCATATATTTT.